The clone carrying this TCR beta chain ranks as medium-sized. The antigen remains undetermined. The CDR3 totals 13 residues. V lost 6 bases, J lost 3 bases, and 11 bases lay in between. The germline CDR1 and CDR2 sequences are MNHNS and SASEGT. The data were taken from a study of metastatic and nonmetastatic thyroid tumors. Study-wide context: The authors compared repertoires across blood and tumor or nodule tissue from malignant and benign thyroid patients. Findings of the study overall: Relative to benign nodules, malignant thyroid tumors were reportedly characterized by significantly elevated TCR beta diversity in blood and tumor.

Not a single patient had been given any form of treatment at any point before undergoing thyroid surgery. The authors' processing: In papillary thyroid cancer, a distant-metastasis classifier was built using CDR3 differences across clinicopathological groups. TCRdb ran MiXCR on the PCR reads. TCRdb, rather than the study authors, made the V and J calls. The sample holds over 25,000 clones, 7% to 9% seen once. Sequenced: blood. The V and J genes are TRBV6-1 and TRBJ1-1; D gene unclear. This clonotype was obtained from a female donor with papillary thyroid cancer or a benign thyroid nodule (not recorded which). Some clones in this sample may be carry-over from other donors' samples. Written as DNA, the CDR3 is TGTGCCAGCAGGTGGAGGTTCGACACTGAAGCTTTCTTT. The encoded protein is CASRWRFDTEAFF.